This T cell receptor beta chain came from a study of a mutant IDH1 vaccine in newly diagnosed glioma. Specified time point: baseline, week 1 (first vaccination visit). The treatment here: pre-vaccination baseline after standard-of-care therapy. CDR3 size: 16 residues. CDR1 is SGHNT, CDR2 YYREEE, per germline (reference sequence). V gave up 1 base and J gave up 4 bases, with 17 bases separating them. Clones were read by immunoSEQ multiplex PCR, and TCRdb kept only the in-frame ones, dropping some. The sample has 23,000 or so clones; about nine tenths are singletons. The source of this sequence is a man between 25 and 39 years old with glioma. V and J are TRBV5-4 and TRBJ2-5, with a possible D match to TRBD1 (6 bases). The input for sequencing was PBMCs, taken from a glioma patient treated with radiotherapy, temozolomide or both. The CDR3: CASSLSAGQGRETQYF. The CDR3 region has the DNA TGTGCCAGCAGCTTGAGTGCGGGCCAGGGGAGAGAGACCCAGTACTTC.